Following are 29 T cell receptor beta chains from one sample sequenced in a study of blood T cell repertoires in COVID-19. Profiled with immunoSEQ multiplex PCR; TCRdb holds only in-frame clones, not every one. Found here are about 340,000 clones, around nine tenths of them singletons; the top ten hold 7.3%. Sequencing was done on a sample of peripheral blood. The receptors were gathered from a woman aged 70 to 79 with COVID-19, enrolled during active disease.

J is TRBJ1-2 and V is TRBV24-1, with 11 nucleotides matching TRBD1. CDR3 size: 17 residues. Germline V gene sequence: CDR1 KGHDR, CDR2 SFDVKD. V lost 3 bases, J lost 5 bases, and 10 bases stayed unmatched. For the CDR3, the DNA is TGTGCCACCAGTGATCCGAGTGGACAGGGGGCATTTTATGGCTACACCTTC. This codes for CATSDPSGQGAFYGYTF.

The rearrangement joins TRBV4-1 to TRBJ1-4; possible D gene TRBD1, 6 bases. The V end was cut by 7 bases, the J end by 1 base, with 13 bases between. This CDR3 contains 15 residues. CDR1 MGHRA and CDR2 YSYEKL come from the germline V gene. CDR3 nucleotides: TGCGCCAGCAACCGACAGGTTGGAACTAATGAAAAACTGTTTTTT. Residues: CASNRQVGTNEKLFF.

The J gene is TRBJ1-2, the V gene TRBV19, with 7 bases lining up with TRBD1. The CDR3 loop spans 15 amino acids. V lost 5 bases, J lost 4 bases, and 10 bases stayed unmatched. Germline CDR1 is LNHDA and CDR2 is SQIVND (reference sequence). The CDR3 DNA reads as TGTGCCAGTAGTCCTGCAGAGGGGGCGAGCTATGGCTACACCTTC. Amino acids: CASSPAEGASYGYTF.

The genes are TRBV24-1 and TRBJ2-2, with 8 bases fitting TRBD1. Germline V gives CDR1 KGHDR, CDR2 SFDVKD. The CDR3 contains 17 residues. The V and J ends lost 4 bases and 2 bases, in that order; junction bases with no gene match: 8. CDR3 coding DNA: TGTGCCACCAGTGAAACTACAGGGGGATTCAACACCGGGGAGCTGTTTTTT. Translation: CATSETTGGFNTGELFF.

The chain carries TRBV6-6 and TRBJ1-6; D is perhaps TRBD1 (5 bases). CDR1 and CDR2 from the germline V gene are MNHNY and SVGAGI (reference sequence). The length of the CDR3 is 14 residues. V shed 2 bases and J shed 6 bases, with 8 bases lying between them. The DNA for the CDR3 is TGTGCCAGCAGTTACCGGGGGTTTAATTCACCCCTCCACTTT. This translates into CASSYRGFNSPLHF.

This chain links TRBV6-5 with TRBJ1-5; D gene ambiguous. Germline V lookup: CDR1 MNHEY, CDR2 SVGAGI. The CDR3 totals 16 residues. Trimming pared 0 bases from V and 1 base from J, leaving 10 bases between. The CDR3 is CASSYSPPGSNQPQHF. The CDR3 nucleotides are TGTGCCAGCAGTTACTCCCCCCCGGGGAGCAATCAGCCCCAGCATTTT.

The chain combines TRBV23-1 with TRBJ1-2, with TRBD1 as a possible D gene (5 bases). TRBV23-1 is an open reading frame, and its role is uncertain. V was cut by 11 bases and J by 0 bases, with 22 bases left in between. The CDR3 covers 16 residues. The CDR3 DNA follows: TGCGCCCTTTTTAAAACGGGCAGGGCCACTAACTATGGCTACACCTTC. The encoded protein is CALFKTGRATNYGYTF.

The V call is TRBV29-1, the J call TRBJ2-1; 8 positions agree with TRBD1. Germline trimming cut 7 bases from V and 4 bases from J; bases unmatched to any gene: 9. Germline V gene sequence: CDR1 SQVTM, CDR2 ANQGSEA. This CDR3 comprises 14 residues. CDR3: CSATRDRLYNEQFF. CDR3 DNA: TGCAGCGCTACCCGGGACAGGCTTTACAATGAGCAGTTCTTC.

This chain connects TRBV9 to TRBJ2-1; D is perhaps TRBD1 (6 bases). Germline V gene lookup returns CDR1 SGDLS and CDR2 YYNGEE. With 0 bases removed from V and 4 bases from J, the gap between germline ends came to 14 bases. This CDR3 comprises 16 residues. CDR3 DNA sequence: TGTGCCAGCAGCGTAGAACCGGGACAAAAATACAATGAGCAGTTCTTC. It specifies CASSVEPGQKYNEQFF.

The V and J genes are TRBV5-8 and TRBJ1-2; no definite D call. Germline V CDR1 and CDR2: SGHTS, YDEGEE. With 2 bases removed from V and 0 bases from J, the gap between germline ends came to 8 bases. This CDR3 region has 14 residues. The CDR3 DNA follows: TGTGCCAGCAGCTTCAGCGGTACTAACTATGGCTACACCTTC. Translation gives CASSFSGTNYGYTF.

Regarding this clone: Mismatch with germline at one junction end may stem from a read error. The V and J genes are TRBV9 and TRBJ1-1; possible D gene TRBD1, 6 bases. Germline values: CDR1 SGDLS, CDR2 YYNGEE. The CDR3 runs 15 residues. CDR3 sequence reads: CASSVATGMNAEAFF. The CDR3 DNA reads TGTGCCAGCAGCGTAGCGACAGGTATGAACGCTGAAGCTTTCTTT.

A single count supports this clone. The chain is built from TRBV4-1 and TRBJ1-1; D not certain. V was clipped by 6 bases and J by 8 bases, with 16 bases between them. The V gene's germline CDR1 is MGHRA and CDR2 YSYEKL. CDR3 size: 13 residues. The CDR3 loop reads CASSLAERAEAFF. In nucleotides, the CDR3 is TGCGCCAGCAGTCTCGCGGAGAGAGCAGAAGCTTTCTTT.

This clone showed up just a few times. The J gene is TRBJ1-2, the V gene TRBV27; D is perhaps TRBD1 (6 bases). This CDR3 has 18 amino acids. Germline CDR1 MNHEY, CDR2 SMNVEV (reference sequence). Trimming stripped 5 bases from V and 2 bases from J, with 24 bases between. The DNA of the CDR3 is TGTGCCAGCAGTCCCCACCCTGGACAGAACCCAATGAACTATGGCTACACCTTC. Its translation: CASSPHPGQNPMNYGYTF.

This CDR3 is CASSFRRGEFYNEQFF. CDR3 nucleotides: TGTGCCAGCAGCTTCCGACGGGGAGAGTTCTACAATGAGCAGTTCTTC. The chain couples TRBV7-8 to TRBJ2-1; D is perhaps TRBD2 (5 bases). Germline CDR1 SGHVS, CDR2 FQNEAQ. V was trimmed by 3 bases and J by 3 bases, leaving 15 bases between them. The CDR3 length is 16 residues.

The chain uses TRBV5-1 and TRBJ2-1, with 10 bases identical to TRBD1. V trimming: 0 bases; J trimming: 7 bases; junction bases outside the gene matches: 4. Per germline, CDR1 SGHRS and CDR2 YFSETQ. The CDR3 extends over 15 amino acids. Here the CDR3 reads CASSLERTGGNEQFF. The CDR3 DNA follows: TGCGCCAGCAGCTTGGAACGGACAGGGGGTAATGAGCAGTTCTTC.

The chain recombines TRBV11-2 with TRBJ1-6; TRBD1 might be the D (5 bases). Germline values: CDR1 SGHAT, CDR2 FQNNGV. V lost 5 bases to trimming and J lost 9 bases, with 17 bases between them. This CDR3 region has 15 residues. This CDR3 reads CASSRPGRRGSPLHF. In DNA form, the CDR3 reads TGTGCCAGCAGCCGTCCAGGGAGGAGGGGTTCACCCCTCCACTTT.

This clone was counted once. This chain connects TRBV27 to TRBJ2-1; 11 bases are shared with TRBD1. V shed 6 bases, J shed 9 bases, and the junction held 13 bases outside the gene matches. Germline V gives CDR1 MNHEY, CDR2 SMNVEV (reference sequence). This CDR3 contains 16 residues. CDR3 sequence (DNA): TGTGCCAGCAGACCCGGGACAGGGGGAGTTCTCGGTGAGCAGTTCTTC. This encodes CASRPGTGGVLGEQFF.

The J gene is TRBJ1-1, the V gene TRBV30; TRBD1 aligns across 8 bases. Germline V gives CDR1 GTSNPN, CDR2 SVGIG (reference sequence). V lost 6 bases to trimming and J lost 3 bases; unmatched junction nucleotides: 12. The CDR3 is 15 amino acids. The CDR3 DNA follows: TGTGCCTGTACTCCCGGACAGGGACTGTACACTGAAGCTTTCTTT. As protein: CACTPGQGLYTEAFF.

The rearrangement joins TRBV4-1 to TRBJ2-5, with 7 nucleotides matching TRBD2. Losses at the gene ends were 0 bases for V and 0 bases for J; bases not matched to a gene: 4. This CDR3 is 16 amino acids long. The germline V gene encodes CDR1 MGHRA and CDR2 YSYEKL. CDR3 nucleotides: TGCGCCAGCAGCCAAGATCCCGGGGGGTACCAAGAGACCCAGTACTTC. Translating gives CASSQDPGGYQETQYF.

V usage is TRBV11-3 and J usage is TRBJ2-1; 13 nucleotides line up with TRBD2. J was trimmed by 5 bases and V by 5 bases; bases with no gene match: 9. Germline CDR1 is SGHNT and CDR2 is YENEEA. The CDR3 totals 17 residues. The CDR3 DNA reads as TGTGCCAGCAGCGCCTATTCACTAGCGGGGGGGCACAATGAGCAGTTCTTC. The encoded protein is CASSAYSLAGGHNEQFF.

This clone was counted ten times or more. The DNA is left out, because the CDR3 cannot be placed on it with certainty; the CDR3 is given as TCRdb lists it. V and J are TRBV21-1 and TRBJ1-3; no DNA check was done on the table's D call, TRBD1. TRBV21-1 corresponds to a pseudogene. Counting both end residues, the CDR3 totals 15 amino acids. CDR3 amino acids: CASRVGTGSGNTIYF.

The gene calls are TRBV5-1 and TRBJ2-4; 11 bases match TRBD1. Germline trimming cut 4 bases from V and 2 bases from J; bases unmatched to any gene: 8. Germline loops: CDR1 SGHRS, CDR2 YFSETQ. There are 17 residues in the CDR3. The DNA for the CDR3 is TGCGCCAGCAGCGGACAGGGGGCCGGAGGAACCAAAAACATTCAGTACTTC. Its protein is CASSGQGAGGTKNIQYF. The full variable domain, with the rest looked up from reference TRBV5-1 and TRBJ2-4, is KAGVTQTPRYLIKTRGQQVTLSCSPISGHRSVSWYQQTPGQGLQFLFEYFSETQRNKGNFPGRFSGRQFSNSRSEMNVSTLELGDSALYLCASSGQGAGGTKNIQYFGAGTRLSVL.

The chain carries TRBV19 and TRBJ1-2; 7 bases map to TRBD1. Germline V gene sequence: CDR1 LNHDA, CDR2 SQIVND (reference sequence). This CDR3 is built from 16 residues. Germline trimming cut 1 base from V and 0 bases from J; bases unmatched to any gene: 5. The CDR3 loop is CASSIASTGTNYGYTF. Here the CDR3 DNA reads TGTGCCAGTAGTATAGCCTCGACAGGGACTAACTATGGCTACACCTTC.

The chain has TRBV14 and TRBJ1-1; D unresolved. The CDR3 is 13 amino acids. Trimming removed 0 bases at V and 1 base at J, with 3 bases between. Germline V CDR1 and CDR2: SGHDN, FVKESK. The CDR3 loop reads CASSQEANTEAFF. CDR3 coding DNA: TGTGCCAGCAGCCAAGAGGCGAACACTGAAGCTTTCTTT.

The gene calls are TRBV6-5 and TRBJ1-4; D not resolved. This CDR3 comprises 15 residues. Trimming took off 0 bases at V and 8 bases at J, with 13 bases between the two ends. The V gene's germline CDR1 is MNHEY and CDR2 SVGAGI. The DNA of the CDR3 is TGTGCCAGCAGTTACTCTAACGGGGTCGGGGAAAAACTGTTTTTT. This gives the protein CASSYSNGVGEKLFF.

V gene TRBV27 combines with J gene TRBJ1-6, with TRBD1 as a possible D gene (6 bases). CDR1 is MNHEY and CDR2 is SMNVEV in the germline V gene (reference sequence). There are 15 residues in the CDR3. V shed 2 bases and J shed 8 bases, with 13 bases lying between them. Here the CDR3 reads CASSLEAGVYSPLHF. The CDR3 bases are TGTGCCAGCAGTTTAGAGGCAGGGGTTTATTCACCCCTCCACTTT.

This clone was seen just once. The chain has TRBV19 and TRBJ2-7, with D perhaps TRBD1 (6 bases). V shed 5 bases and J shed 3 bases, with 14 bases lying between them. Germline values: CDR1 LNHDA, CDR2 SQIVND (reference sequence). CDR3 length equals 14 residues. CDR3 amino acids: CASSLGRGNYEQYF. As DNA, the CDR3 is TGTGCCAGTAGTTTGGGCAGGGGAAACTACGAGCAGTACTTC.

CDR3 protein: CSVRTTSNQPQHF. The CDR3 nucleotides read TGCAGCGTTCGGACAACTAGCAATCAGCCCCAGCATTTT. The V and J genes are TRBV29-1 and TRBJ1-5, with a possible D match to TRBD1 (5 bases). CDR3 length: 13 residues. The germline V and J ends were trimmed by 5 bases and 0 bases, with 8 bases remaining between them. Germline CDR1 and CDR2: SQVTM and ANQGSEA.

The rearrangement uses TRBV30 and TRBJ2-5; possible D gene TRBD2, 5 bases. Per the germline V gene, CDR1 is GTSNPN and CDR2 is SVGIG (reference sequence). The CDR3 has 14 residues. Trimming removed 1 base from V and 5 bases from J, with 14 bases in between. The CDR3 sequence is CAWSGLVGIETQYF. The CDR3 DNA sequence: TGTGCCTGGAGTGGACTTGTCGGGATTGAGACCCAGTACTTC.